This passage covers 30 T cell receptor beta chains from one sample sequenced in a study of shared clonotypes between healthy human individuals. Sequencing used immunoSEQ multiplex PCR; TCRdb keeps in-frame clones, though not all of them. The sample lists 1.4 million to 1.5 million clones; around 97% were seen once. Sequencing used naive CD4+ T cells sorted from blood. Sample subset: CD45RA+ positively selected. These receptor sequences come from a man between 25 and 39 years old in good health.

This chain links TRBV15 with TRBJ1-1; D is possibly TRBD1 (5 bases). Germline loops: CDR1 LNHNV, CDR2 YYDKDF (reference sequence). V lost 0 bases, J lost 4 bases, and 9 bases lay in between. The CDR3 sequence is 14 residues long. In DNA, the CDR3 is TGTGCCACCAGCAGAGATATCGGGGGCACTGAAGCTTTCTTT. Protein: CATSRDIGGTEAFF.

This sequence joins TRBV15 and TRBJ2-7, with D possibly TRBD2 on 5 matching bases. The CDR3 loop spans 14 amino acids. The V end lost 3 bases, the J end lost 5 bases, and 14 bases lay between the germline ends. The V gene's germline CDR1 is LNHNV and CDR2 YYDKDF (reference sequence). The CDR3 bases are TGTGCCACCAGCAGGGACTCTTATTTCAACGAGCAGTACTTC. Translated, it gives CATSRDSYFNEQYF. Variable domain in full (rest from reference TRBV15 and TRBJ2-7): DAMVIQNPRYQVTQFGKPVTLSCSQTLNHNVMYWYQQKSSQAPKLLFHYYDKDFNNEADTPDNFQSRRPNTSFCFLDIRSPGLGDTAMYLCATSRDSYFNEQYFGPGTRLTVT.

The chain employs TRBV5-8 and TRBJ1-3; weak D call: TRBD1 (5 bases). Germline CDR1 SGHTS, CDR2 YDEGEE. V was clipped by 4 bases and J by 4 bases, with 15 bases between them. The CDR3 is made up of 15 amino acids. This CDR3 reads CASSEGRVVGNTIYF. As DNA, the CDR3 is TGTGCCAGCAGCGAAGGCAGGGTCGTCGGAAACACCATATATTTT.

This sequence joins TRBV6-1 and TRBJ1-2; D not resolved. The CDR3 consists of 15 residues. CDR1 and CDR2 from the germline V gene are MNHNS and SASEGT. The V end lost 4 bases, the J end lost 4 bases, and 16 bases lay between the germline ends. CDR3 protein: CASSVVPRAFYGYTF. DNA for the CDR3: TGTGCCAGCAGTGTTGTTCCTAGGGCTTTCTATGGCTACACCTTC.

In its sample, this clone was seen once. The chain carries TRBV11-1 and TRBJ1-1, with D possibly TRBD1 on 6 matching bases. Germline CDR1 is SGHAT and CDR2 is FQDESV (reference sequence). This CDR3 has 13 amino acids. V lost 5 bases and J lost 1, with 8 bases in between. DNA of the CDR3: TGTGCCAGCAGCCGGACAGAGAACACTGAAGCTTTCTTT. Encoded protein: CASSRTENTEAFF.

The CDR3 DNA is TGTGCCAGCAGGACAGGGAAGAGCTCCTACGAGCAGTACTTC. Translation: CASRTGKSSYEQYF. This chain links TRBV2 with TRBJ2-7, with 7 bases aligning to TRBD1. The CDR3 totals 14 residues. V gave up 6 bases and J gave up 0 bases; unmatched junction bases: 5. The germline V gene encodes CDR1 SNHLY and CDR2 FYNNEI. The full variable domain, completed using reference TRBV2 and TRBJ2-7, is EPEVTQTPSHQVTQMGQEVILRCVPISNHLYFYWYRQILGQKVEFLVSFYNNEISEKSEIFDDQFSVERPDGSNFTLKIRSTKLEDSAMYFCASRTGKSSYEQYFGPGTRLTVT.

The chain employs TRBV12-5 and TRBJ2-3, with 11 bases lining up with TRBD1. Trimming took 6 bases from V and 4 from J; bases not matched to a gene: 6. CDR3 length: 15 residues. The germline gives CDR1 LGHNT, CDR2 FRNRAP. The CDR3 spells CASGSGQGASDTQYF. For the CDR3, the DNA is TGTGCTAGTGGCTCTGGACAGGGGGCATCAGATACGCAGTATTTT.

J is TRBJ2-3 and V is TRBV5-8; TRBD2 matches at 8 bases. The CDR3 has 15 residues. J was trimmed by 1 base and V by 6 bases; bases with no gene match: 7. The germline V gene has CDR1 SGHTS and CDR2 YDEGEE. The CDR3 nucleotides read TGTGCCAGCACCCGGGAGACTAGCGGCACAGATACGCAGTATTTT. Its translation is CASTRETSGTDTQYF.

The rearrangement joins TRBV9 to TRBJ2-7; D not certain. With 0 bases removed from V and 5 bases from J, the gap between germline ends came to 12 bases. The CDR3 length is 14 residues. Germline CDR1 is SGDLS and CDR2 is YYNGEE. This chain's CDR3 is CASSVAPIIHEQYF. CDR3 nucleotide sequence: TGTGCCAGCAGCGTAGCCCCTATTATCCACGAGCAGTACTTC.

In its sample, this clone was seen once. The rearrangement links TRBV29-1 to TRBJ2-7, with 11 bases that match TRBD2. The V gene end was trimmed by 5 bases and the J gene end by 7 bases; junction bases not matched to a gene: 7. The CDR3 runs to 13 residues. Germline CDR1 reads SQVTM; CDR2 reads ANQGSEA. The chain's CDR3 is CSVRASGRQEQYF. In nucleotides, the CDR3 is TGCAGCGTTCGTGCTAGCGGGAGGCAGGAGCAGTACTTC.

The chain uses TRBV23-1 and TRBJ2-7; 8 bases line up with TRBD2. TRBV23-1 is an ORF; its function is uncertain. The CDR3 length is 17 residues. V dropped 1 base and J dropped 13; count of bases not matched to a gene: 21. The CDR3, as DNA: TGCGCCAGCAGTCAATTTGGGGCAAGCGGGAGCGGGTTTATCTATTACTTC. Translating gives CASSQFGASGSGFIYYF.

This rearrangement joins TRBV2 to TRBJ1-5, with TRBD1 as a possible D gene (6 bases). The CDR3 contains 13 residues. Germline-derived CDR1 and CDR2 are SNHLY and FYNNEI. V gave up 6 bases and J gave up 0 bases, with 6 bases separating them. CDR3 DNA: TGTGCCAGCAGGGACAGTAGCAATCAGCCCCAGCATTTT. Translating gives CASRDSSNQPQHF.

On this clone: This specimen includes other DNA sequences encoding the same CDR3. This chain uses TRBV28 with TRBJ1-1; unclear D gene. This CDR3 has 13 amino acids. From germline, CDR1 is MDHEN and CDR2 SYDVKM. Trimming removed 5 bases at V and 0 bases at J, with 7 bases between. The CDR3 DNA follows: TGTGCCAGCAGTCGCCGTTTGAACACTGAAGCTTTCTTT. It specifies CASSRRLNTEAFF.

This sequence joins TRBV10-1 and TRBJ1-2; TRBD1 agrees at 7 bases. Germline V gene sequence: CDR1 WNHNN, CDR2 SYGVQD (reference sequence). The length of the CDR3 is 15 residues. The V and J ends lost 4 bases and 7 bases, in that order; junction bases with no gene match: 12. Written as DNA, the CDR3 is TGCGCCAGCAGTGCGCACAGGGGCGCAACATCTGGCTACACCTTC. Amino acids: CASSAHRGATSGYTF.

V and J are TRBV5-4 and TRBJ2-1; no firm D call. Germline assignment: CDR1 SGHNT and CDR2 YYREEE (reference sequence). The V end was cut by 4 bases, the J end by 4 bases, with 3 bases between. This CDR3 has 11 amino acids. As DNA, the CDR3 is TGTGCCAGCAGCCAATACAATGAGCAGTTCTTC. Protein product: CASSQYNEQFF.

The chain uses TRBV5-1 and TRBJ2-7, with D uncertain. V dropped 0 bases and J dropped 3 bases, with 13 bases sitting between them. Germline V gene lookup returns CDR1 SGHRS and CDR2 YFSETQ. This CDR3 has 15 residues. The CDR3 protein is CASSLVGSPDYEQYF. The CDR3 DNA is TGCGCCAGCAGCTTGGTAGGGTCTCCGGACTACGAGCAGTACTTC.

Written as DNA, the CDR3 is TGTGCCAGTAGCCGACTAGCCGGGGTAGATACGCAGTATTTT. As protein: CASSRLAGVDTQYF. The chain recombines TRBV19 with TRBJ2-3; TRBD2 aligns across 7 bases. Losses at the gene ends were 6 bases for V and 5 bases for J; bases not matched to a gene: 8. The CDR3 consists of 14 residues. In germline, CDR1 is LNHDA, CDR2 SQIVND (reference sequence).

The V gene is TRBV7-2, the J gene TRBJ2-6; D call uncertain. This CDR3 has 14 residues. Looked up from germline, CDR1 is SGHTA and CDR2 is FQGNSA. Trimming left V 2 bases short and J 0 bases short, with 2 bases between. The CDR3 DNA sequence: TGTGCCAGCAGCTTACGCTCTGGGGCCAACGTCCTGACTTTC. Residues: CASSLRSGANVLTF.

Here the CDR3 DNA reads TGTGCAAGTCGCTTTTTAAAAACCTCTGGGGCCAACGTCCTGACTTTC. Its protein is CASRFLKTSGANVLTF. This rearrangement joins TRBV12-2 to TRBJ2-6. TRBV12-2 is assigned pseudogene status. The length of the CDR3 is 16 residues.

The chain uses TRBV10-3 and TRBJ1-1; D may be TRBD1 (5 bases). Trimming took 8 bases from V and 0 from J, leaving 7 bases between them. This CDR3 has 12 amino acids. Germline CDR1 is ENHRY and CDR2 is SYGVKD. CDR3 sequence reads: CAIGALNTEAFF. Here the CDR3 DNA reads TGTGCCATCGGGGCCTTGAACACTGAAGCTTTCTTT.

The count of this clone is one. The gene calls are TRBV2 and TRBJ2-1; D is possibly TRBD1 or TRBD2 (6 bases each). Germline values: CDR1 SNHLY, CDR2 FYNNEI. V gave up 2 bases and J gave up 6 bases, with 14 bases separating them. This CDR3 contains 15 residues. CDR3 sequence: CASSEMGGVLNEQFF. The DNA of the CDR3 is TGTGCCAGCAGTGAAATGGGGGGCGTCCTCAATGAGCAGTTCTTC.

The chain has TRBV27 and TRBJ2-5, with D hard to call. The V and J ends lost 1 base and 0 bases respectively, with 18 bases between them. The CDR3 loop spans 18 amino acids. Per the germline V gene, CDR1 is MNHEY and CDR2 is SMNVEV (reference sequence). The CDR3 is CASSLFSIPPTDQETQYF. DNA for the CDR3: TGTGCCAGCAGTTTATTTTCGATCCCACCAACTGACCAAGAGACCCAGTACTTC.

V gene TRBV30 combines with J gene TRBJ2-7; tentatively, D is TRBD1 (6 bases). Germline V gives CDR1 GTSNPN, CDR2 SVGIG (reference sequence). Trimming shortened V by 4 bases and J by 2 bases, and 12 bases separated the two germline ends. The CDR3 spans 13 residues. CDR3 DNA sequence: TGTGCCTGGAAGTACAGGGAAACCTACGAGCAGTACTTC. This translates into CAWKYRETYEQYF.

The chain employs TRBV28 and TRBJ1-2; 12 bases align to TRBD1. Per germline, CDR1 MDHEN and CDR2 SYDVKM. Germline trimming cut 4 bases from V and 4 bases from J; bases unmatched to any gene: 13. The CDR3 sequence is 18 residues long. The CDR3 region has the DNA TGTGCCAGCAGTTACCCCGGGACAGGGGGCCGCAGGACCTATGGCTACACCTTC. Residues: CASSYPGTGGRRTYGYTF.

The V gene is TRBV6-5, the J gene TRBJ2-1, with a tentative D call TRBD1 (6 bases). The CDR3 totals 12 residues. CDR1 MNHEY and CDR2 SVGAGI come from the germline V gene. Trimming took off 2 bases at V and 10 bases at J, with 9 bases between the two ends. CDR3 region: CASSYQRGEQFF. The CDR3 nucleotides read TGTGCCAGCAGTTACCAAAGGGGGGAGCAGTTCTTC.

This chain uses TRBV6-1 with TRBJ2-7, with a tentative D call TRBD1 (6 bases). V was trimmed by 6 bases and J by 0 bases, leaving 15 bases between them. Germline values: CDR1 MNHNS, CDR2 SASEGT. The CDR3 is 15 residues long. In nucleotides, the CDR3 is TGTGCCAGCAGCCGGGCCCAGGGGAGCTCCTACGAGCAGTACTTC. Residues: CASSRAQGSSYEQYF.

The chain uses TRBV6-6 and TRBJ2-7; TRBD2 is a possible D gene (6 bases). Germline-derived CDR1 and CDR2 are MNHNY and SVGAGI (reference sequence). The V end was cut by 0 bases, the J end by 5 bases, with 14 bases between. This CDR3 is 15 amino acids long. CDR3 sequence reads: CASSYSGGSGNEQYF. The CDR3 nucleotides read TGTGCCAGCAGTTACTCGGGGGGATCAGGAAACGAGCAGTACTTC.

The CDR3 bases are TGCGCCAGCAGTGAGAATGGCCGGCAAGAGACCCAGTACTTC. This gives the protein CASSENGRQETQYF. The rearrangement uses TRBV10-2 and TRBJ2-5; D gene ambiguous. Germline-derived CDR1 and CDR2 are WSHSY and SAAADI. This CDR3 region has 14 residues. Trimming took 2 bases from V and 2 from J, leaving 9 bases between them.

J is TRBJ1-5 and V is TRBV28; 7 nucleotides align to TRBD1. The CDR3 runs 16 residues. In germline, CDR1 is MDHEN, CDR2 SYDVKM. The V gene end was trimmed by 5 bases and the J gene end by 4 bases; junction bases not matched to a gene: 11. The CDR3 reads CASSPLEGGGNQPQHF. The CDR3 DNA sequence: TGTGCCAGCAGTCCGTTGGAAGGGGGCGGGAATCAGCCCCAGCATTTT.

The CDR3 region has the DNA TGTGCCAGCAGTGCCCTAGCGGGAGGGTCCTACGAGCAGTACTTC. The encoded protein is CASSALAGGSYEQYF. The chain links TRBV27 to TRBJ2-7; 12 bases agree with TRBD2. The V segment lost 5 bases and the J segment 1 base; nucleotides outside the gene matches: 3. Per the germline V gene, CDR1 is MNHEY and CDR2 is SMNVEV (reference sequence). The CDR3 is 15 amino acids.